This T cell receptor (beta chain) was obtained from a study of CXCR3-negative and CXCR3-positive naive CD8 T cells. Of note for this clonotype: Its target is unknown.

Germline V gene lookup returns CDR1 SGHDN and CDR2 FVKESK. The CDR3 has 18 amino acids. Study outcomes and limitations: Researchers report that CXCR3-positive naive cells carry more hydrophobic TRB CDR3s than CXCR3-negative naive cells.

Libraries were UMI-labeled 5' RACE TRB cDNA. Reprocessing the 5' RACE reads, TCRdb reports a single entry for every CDR3 protein and omits DNA. The sample includes 110,000 or so distinct CDR3 sequences. The clonotype comes from a human donor in good health. Some clones in this sample may be carry-over from other donors' samples. The chain recombines TRBV14 with TRBJ2-3; TCRdb's D call, TRBD2, is unchecked because there is no DNA. Sequencing input: naive CXCR3+ CD8+ T cells from blood. Subset reported: CD45RO-CCR7+CD27+CD95- naive CD8+ T cells expressing CXCR3 (TNR3+). CDR3 sequence: CASSQEGFTSGIKHTQYF.